These 9 T cell receptor beta chains share one sample of origin, sequenced in a study of blood T cell repertoires in COVID-19 (dated by TCRdb to the early 2020s). Library prep was done by the immunoSEQ multiplex PCR assay. TCRdb obtained this table from immuneACCESS and retained in-frame rearrangements with V and J assigned. These tables miss some clones; where compared with another copy, unresolved V genes account for less than half of the shortfall, and the remainder is unexplained. This sample is represented by a few hundred thousand clones; about three quarters of them were singletons. Together, the top ten hold around 7.3% of the sample. Sequencing was carried out using peripheral blood. These receptors were collected from a woman in her 70s with acute or convalescent COVID-19.

The J gene is TRBJ2-7, the V gene TRBV11-2; TRBD1 is a possible D gene (5 bases). The CDR3 totals 16 residues. Germline V CDR1 and CDR2: SGHAT, FQNNGV. V lost 0 bases and J 4 bases, leaving 16 bases between the germline ends. This CDR3 is CASSLDQLSRDYEQYF. In DNA form, the CDR3 reads TGTGCCAGCAGCTTAGATCAGCTATCCAGGGATTACGAGCAGTACTTC.

The V gene is TRBV11-2, the J gene TRBJ2-7, with TRBD1 matching over 7 bases. Per germline, CDR1 SGHAT and CDR2 FQNNGV. The CDR3 runs 15 residues. V was clipped by 5 bases and J by 3 bases; unmatched bases: 10. CDR3 coding DNA: TGTGCCAGCAGCCTAAGAAAGGGGGCTGGCTACGAGCAGTACGTC. It translates to CASSLRKGAGYEQYV.

The chain carries TRBV7-2 and TRBJ2-5; 13 bases fit TRBD2. With V trimmed by 3 bases and J by 5 bases, 3 bases remained unmatched. CDR1 and CDR2 from the germline V gene are SGHTA and FQGNSA. This CDR3 region has 15 residues. CDR3 DNA: TGTGCCAGCAGCTTCCCGACTAGCGGGGGGGAGACCCAGTACTTC. Its protein product is CASSFPTSGGETQYF.

The chain is built from TRBV24-1 and TRBJ1-1; D remains unclear. Germline V gene lookup returns CDR1 KGHDR and CDR2 SFDVKD. CDR3 length: 14 residues. V lost 5 bases and J lost 6, with 15 bases in between. This CDR3 is CATSASGERAEAFF. The DNA for the CDR3 is TGTGCCACCAGTGCCTCGGGCGAGAGGGCTGAAGCTTTCTTT.

The chain uses TRBV6-2 or TRBV6-3 and TRBJ2-7, with a weak D call TRBD2 (5 bases). Germline assignment: CDR1 MNHEY and CDR2 SVGEGT. Between the trimmed V and J ends, which lost 7 bases and 5 bases, there was a span of 18 bases. The CDR3 is 14 residues long. The CDR3 here is CASNPPSRGNEQYF. DNA of the CDR3: TGTGCCAGCAACCCCCCGAGTAGAGGGAACGAGCAGTACTTC.

This clone was picked up a small number of times. The chain has TRBV6-5 and TRBJ1-1, with TRBD1 as a possible D gene (5 bases). The CDR3 spans 15 residues. Germline assignment: CDR1 MNHEY and CDR2 SVGAGI. Trimming took off 8 bases at V and 5 bases at J, with 21 bases between the two ends. The CDR3 DNA is TGTGCCAGCTATAGCCCGGGGGTGACCGGGACTGAAGCTTTCTTT. As protein: CASYSPGVTGTEAFF.

The gene calls are TRBV11-2 and TRBJ2-7; 12 bases fit TRBD2. The length of the CDR3 is 15 residues. V shed 1 base, J shed 6 bases, and the junction held 4 bases outside the gene matches. In germline, CDR1 is SGHAT, CDR2 FQNNGV. This CDR3 reads CASSLGLAGETEQYF. For the CDR3, the DNA is TGTGCCAGCAGCTTAGGACTAGCGGGGGAGACCGAGCAGTACTTC.

The rearrangement links TRBV4-3 to TRBJ1-6; possible D gene TRBD1, 6 bases. The CDR3 has 16 amino acids. The V gene's germline CDR1 is LGHNA and CDR2 YSLEER. V shed 0 bases and J shed 5 bases, with 11 bases lying between them. CDR3 region: CASSQEARTDNSPLHF. Written as DNA, the CDR3 is TGCGCCAGCAGCCAAGAGGCTAGGACAGATAATTCACCCCTCCACTTT.

The chain joins TRBV30 to TRBJ2-5; 15 bases map to TRBD2. V lost 2 bases to trimming and J lost 5 bases; unmatched junction nucleotides: 12. CDR3 length equals 18 residues. The germline CDR1 and CDR2 sequences are GTSNPN and SVGIG (reference sequence). DNA for the CDR3: TGTGCCTGGAGTTTTGGACTAGCGGGGGGGCCGTTTCTTGAGACCCAGTACTTC. Its protein is CAWSFGLAGGPFLETQYF.